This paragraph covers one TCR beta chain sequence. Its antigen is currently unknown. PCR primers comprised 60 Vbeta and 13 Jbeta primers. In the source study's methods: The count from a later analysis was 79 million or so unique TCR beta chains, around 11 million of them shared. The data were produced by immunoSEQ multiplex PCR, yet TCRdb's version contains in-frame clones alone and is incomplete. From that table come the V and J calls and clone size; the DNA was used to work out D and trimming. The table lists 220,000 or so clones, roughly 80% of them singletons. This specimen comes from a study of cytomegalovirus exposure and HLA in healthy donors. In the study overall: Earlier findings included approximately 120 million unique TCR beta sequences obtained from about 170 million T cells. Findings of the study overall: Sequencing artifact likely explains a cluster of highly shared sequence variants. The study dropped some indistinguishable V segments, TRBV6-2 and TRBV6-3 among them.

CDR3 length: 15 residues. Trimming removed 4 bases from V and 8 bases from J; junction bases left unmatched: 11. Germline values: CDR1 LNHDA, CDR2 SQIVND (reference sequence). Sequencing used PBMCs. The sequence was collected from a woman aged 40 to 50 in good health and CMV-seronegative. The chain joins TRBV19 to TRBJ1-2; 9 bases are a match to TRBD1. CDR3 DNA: TGTGCCAGTAGTACAGATCCCGGGACAGGGATCGGCTACACCTTC. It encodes CASSTDPGTGIGYTF.